Presented here are 27 T cell receptor beta chains from one specimen sequenced in a study of blood T cell repertoires in COVID-19 (dated by TCRdb to the early 2020s). Library prep was done by the immunoSEQ multiplex PCR assay. The source is immuneACCESS, and TCRdb retained only in-frame sequences with V and J called. Part of the clones is not carried over; for the studies checked, unresolved V genes explain less than half of this, and the remainder is unexplained. The sample table holds more than 95,000 clones, of which around 81% were seen once. 4.1% of the sample is in the top ten clones. Sequencing input: peripheral blood. The source of these receptors is a man aged 55-75 years with acute or convalescent COVID-19.

In this sample, this clone turned up a few times. The rearrangement joins TRBV2 to TRBJ1-2, with D hard to call. Trimming shortened V by 2 bases and J by 5 bases, and 6 bases separated the two germline ends. Germline-derived CDR1 and CDR2 are SNHLY and FYNNEI. The CDR3 is 12 residues long. The CDR3 reads CASSENSYGYTF. In DNA form, the CDR3 reads TGTGCCAGCAGTGAAAACAGTTATGGCTACACCTTC. Full variable domain (missing parts from reference TRBV2 and TRBJ1-2): EPEVTQTPSHQVTQMGQEVILRCVPISNHLYFYWYRQILGQKVEFLVSFYNNEISEKSEIFDDQFSVERPDGSNFTLKIRSTKLEDSAMYFCASSENSYGYTFGSGTRLTVV.

V usage is TRBV19 and J usage is TRBJ2-5; 11 positions match TRBD2. CDR3 size: 15 residues. V gave up 6 bases and J gave up 4 bases; unmatched junction bases: 7. Germline V gene data show CDR1 as LNHDA and CDR2 as SQIVND (reference sequence). The CDR3 DNA reads TGTGCCAGTAGCCGTACTAGCGGGAGTTTAGAGACCCAGTACTTC. Translating gives CASSRTSGSLETQYF.

The chain couples TRBV5-4 to TRBJ2-2, with 7 bases fitting TRBD1. The germline CDR1 and CDR2 sequences are SGHNT and YYREEE (reference sequence). V was pared by 4 bases and J by 6 bases, with 9 bases of the junction left unmatched. This CDR3 is built from 15 residues. The CDR3 coding sequence is TGTGCCAGCAGCCCCGAGGGACAGATGGCCGGGGAGCTGTTTTTT. Translation gives CASSPEGQMAGELFF.

V usage is TRBV7-9 and J usage is TRBJ1-1; 9 bases match TRBD1. CDR3 size: 15 residues. Germline CDR1 and CDR2: SEHNR and FQNEAQ (reference sequence). Trimming at V came to 5 bases and at J to 1 base, leaving 5 bases not matched to a gene. CDR3 in DNA: TGTGCCAGCAGCCGCAGGGGACAGGGGAACACTGAAGCTTTCTTT. It yields the protein CASSRRGQGNTEAFF.

The chain joins TRBV30 to TRBJ1-2, with a tentative D call TRBD1 (5 bases). The CDR3 length is 15 residues. Germline CDR1 and CDR2: GTSNPN and SVGIG (reference sequence). The V gene lost 4 bases and the J gene lost 4 bases, with 19 bases spanning the gap. CDR3 in DNA: TGTGCCTGGACCCCCCCACCCTCAGGGTTCTATGGCTACACCTTC. It specifies CAWTPPPSGFYGYTF. The full variable domain, its missing parts supplied by reference TRBV30 and TRBJ1-2, is SQTIHQWPATLVQPVGSPLSLECTVEGTSNPNLYWYRQAAGRGLQLLFYSVGIGQISSEVPQNLSASRPQDRQFILSSKKLLLSDSGFYLCAWTPPPSGFYGYTFGSGTRLTVV.

V and J are TRBV5-3 and TRBJ2-7, with D possibly matching TRBD1 (6 bases). TRBV5-3 is treated as an ORF (open reading frame) with a function not yet certain. The CDR3 length is 14 residues. V was pared by 4 bases and J by 7 bases, with 18 bases between. This CDR3 reads CARSHDRIPGEQYF. The CDR3 DNA is TGTGCCAGAAGCCACGACAGGATACCTGGGGAGCAGTACTTC.

This clone occurred once. The chain uses TRBV7-9 and TRBJ2-2, with TRBD2 identical over 7 bases. CDR1 is SEHNR, CDR2 FQNEAQ, per germline (reference sequence). Unmatched junction bases numbered 5, after V lost 2 bases and J lost 2 bases. This CDR3 contains 16 residues. The CDR3 here is CASSLSGGYNTGELFF. CDR3 bases: TGTGCCAGCAGCTTATCCGGGGGGTATAACACCGGGGAGCTGTTTTTT.

The V gene is TRBV18, the J gene TRBJ1-1; tentative D call: TRBD1 (5 bases). CDR3 length equals 15 residues. The V gene lost 1 base and the J gene lost 4 bases, with 13 bases spanning the gap. Germline V gene data show CDR1 as KGHSH and CDR2 as LQKENI. Written as DNA, the CDR3 is TGTGCCAGCTCACCACAGCAGGGTAGGAGCACTGAAGCTTTCTTT. This encodes CASSPQQGRSTEAFF.

The V call is TRBV6-1, the J call TRBJ1-1; D unresolved. The CDR3 length is 15 residues. Germline values: CDR1 MNHNS, CDR2 SASEGT. Trimming removed 1 base at V and 0 bases at J, with 9 bases between. CDR3 amino acids: CASSEGGALNTEAFF. As DNA, the CDR3 is TGTGCCAGCAGTGAAGGCGGAGCCCTGAACACTGAAGCTTTCTTT.

This clone has just one count. The gene calls are TRBV14 and TRBJ2-5, with 11 nucleotides matching TRBD2. V was pared by 2 bases and J by 2 bases, with 7 bases of the junction left unmatched. Germline CDR1 and CDR2: SGHDN and FVKESK. The CDR3 is made up of 17 amino acids. CDR3 DNA sequence: TGTGCCAGCAGCCAACGAGCCGGGACTAGCGGACAAGAGACCCAGTACTTC. Its protein product is CASSQRAGTSGQETQYF.

The chain employs TRBV9 and TRBJ1-1; D may be TRBD1 (5 bases). Per germline, CDR1 SGDLS and CDR2 YYNGEE. V was clipped by 0 bases and J by 8 bases, with 11 bases between them. The CDR3 totals 13 residues. CDR3 nucleotides: TGTGCCAGCAGCGTAGAGGGCAGGGCGGAAGCTTTCTTT. It codes for CASSVEGRAEAFF.

V is TRBV9 and J is TRBJ2-6; 8 positions match TRBD1. CDR1 and CDR2 (germline): SGDLS, YYNGEE. Germline trimming cut 1 base from V and 18 bases from J; bases unmatched to any gene: 12. This CDR3 has 14 residues. Here the CDR3 DNA reads TGTGCCAGCAGCGTATCCCCGACAGGGGCCGTCGAGACTTTC. This gives the protein CASSVSPTGAVETF.

The sample holds a few counts of this clone. This chain uses TRBV6-4 with TRBJ2-2; no clear D. V lost 0 bases, J lost 4 bases, and 12 bases lay in between. Germline V CDR1 and CDR2: MRHNA, SNTAGT. There are 16 residues in the CDR3. The chain's CDR3 is CASSDSTSQSTGELFF. The CDR3 DNA reads as TGTGCCAGCAGTGACTCCACATCACAAAGCACCGGGGAGCTGTTTTTT.

The chain carries TRBV19 and TRBJ2-5; D might be TRBD2 (5 bases). Trimming pared 5 bases from V and 3 bases from J, leaving 13 bases between. The CDR3 loop spans 14 amino acids. In germline, CDR1 is LNHDA, CDR2 SQIVND (reference sequence). The CDR3 DNA reads as TGTGCCAGTAGTGTTCGCCGGGGAAAAGAGACCCAGTACTTC. It specifies CASSVRRGKETQYF.

This sequence joins TRBV10-3 and TRBJ1-2, with D possibly TRBD1 on 5 matching bases. V gave up 11 bases and J gave up 3 bases, with 13 bases separating them. Germline V gene data show CDR1 as ENHRY and CDR2 as SYGVKD. This CDR3 region has 12 residues. CDR3 in amino acids: CAAGGADYGYTF. The CDR3 coding sequence is TGTGCCGCCGGAGGGGCGGACTATGGCTACACCTTC.

The chain carries TRBV4-1 and TRBJ1-5, with D possibly being TRBD1 (6 bases). V lost 1 base, J lost 5 bases, and 12 bases lay in between. Germline values: CDR1 MGHRA, CDR2 YSYEKL. The CDR3 sequence is 15 residues long. DNA of the CDR3: TGCGCCAGCAGCCAAGCCGACAGGCAGGATCAGCCCCAGCATTTT. Protein: CASSQADRQDQPQHF.

The V gene is TRBV4-1, the J gene TRBJ2-3; 10 bases match TRBD2. The V gene's germline CDR1 is MGHRA and CDR2 YSYEKL. This CDR3 spans 19 amino acids. V trimming: 0 bases; J trimming: 0 bases; junction bases outside the gene matches: 9. CDR3 sequence: CASSQDSVAGGLSTDTQYF. The CDR3 DNA sequence: TGCGCCAGCAGCCAAGATTCGGTAGCGGGGGGCCTTAGCACAGATACGCAGTATTTT.

The V gene is TRBV18, the J gene TRBJ1-5, with 8 bases aligning to TRBD1. Germline-derived CDR1 and CDR2 are KGHSH and LQKENI. V gave up 4 bases and J gave up 1 base; unmatched junction bases: 3. The CDR3 runs 15 residues. The CDR3 region has the DNA TGTGCCAGCTCACGGACAGGGTACAGCAATCAGCCCCAGCATTTT. Amino acids: CASSRTGYSNQPQHF.

This chain connects TRBV6-5 to TRBJ2-2, with 7 bases aligning to TRBD2. The J segment lost 6 bases and the V segment lost 0 bases, leaving 7 bases of the junction unmatched. Per germline, CDR1 MNHEY and CDR2 SVGAGI. The CDR3 covers 16 residues. The CDR3 sequence: CASSYSVGEGPGELFF. In nucleotides, the CDR3 is TGTGCCAGCAGTTACTCAGTGGGGGAGGGCCCCGGGGAGCTGTTTTTT.

The rearrangement uses TRBV7-9 and TRBJ1-2, with TRBD1 matching over 8 bases. Germline CDR1 and CDR2: SEHNR and FQNEAQ (reference sequence). This CDR3 region has 15 residues. With 4 bases clipped from V and 4 bases from J, the junction kept 8 bases outside the gene matches. This CDR3 reads CASSSWDRPLYGYTF. In DNA, the CDR3 is TGTGCCAGCAGCTCGTGGGACAGGCCTCTCTATGGCTACACCTTC.

This clone has only a few counts. The chain employs TRBV19 and TRBJ1-4; 9 nucleotides line up with TRBD1. The germline gives CDR1 LNHDA, CDR2 SQIVND (reference sequence). The CDR3 totals 12 residues. V lost 6 bases to trimming and J lost 7 bases; unmatched junction nucleotides: 0. DNA of the CDR3: TGTGCCAGTAGGGGACAGGGTGAAAAACTGTTTTTT. Translation: CASRGQGEKLFF.

The rearrangement joins TRBV11-3 to TRBJ2-5, with a possible D match to TRBD1 (6 bases). The CDR3 runs 13 residues. V was shortened by 7 bases and J by 0 bases, with 9 bases between the two germline ends. Germline loops: CDR1 SGHNT, CDR2 YENEEA. The CDR3 nucleotides read TGTGCCAGCACCGGGGACAACCAAGAGACCCAGTACTTC. Translated: CASTGDNQETQYF.

In this sample, this clone turned up once. The J gene is TRBJ1-1, the V gene TRBV7-3; D unclear. V was shortened by 2 bases and J by 0 bases, with 10 bases between the two germline ends. CDR1 and CDR2 (germline): SGHTA, FQGTGA. The CDR3 is made up of 15 amino acids. This CDR3 is CASSLLIRLNTEAFF. The CDR3 bases are TGTGCCAGCAGCTTACTAATCCGGTTGAACACTGAAGCTTTCTTT.

The chain couples TRBV9 to TRBJ1-6; TRBD1 matches at 7 bases. Germline trimming cut 4 bases from V and 7 bases from J; bases unmatched to any gene: 8. The CDR3 is 15 amino acids. Looked up from germline, CDR1 is SGDLS and CDR2 is YYNGEE. The CDR3 sequence: CASSSWTGPNSPLHF. CDR3 sequence (DNA): TGTGCCAGCAGCTCGTGGACAGGCCCAAATTCACCCCTCCACTTT.

The table lists this clone with a count of one. V usage is TRBV3-1 (or the pseudogene TRBV3-2) and J usage is TRBJ1-5, with D possibly matching TRBD1 (5 bases). Germline-derived CDR1 and CDR2 are LGHDT and YNNKEL (reference sequence). With 6 bases removed from V and 2 bases from J, the gap between germline ends came to 11 bases. The CDR3 is 14 amino acids. CDR3: CASSSAGGNQPQHF. The CDR3 DNA reads TGTGCCAGCAGTAGCGCGGGGGGCAATCAGCCCCAGCATTTT.

The chain combines TRBV11-3 with TRBJ2-1, with a tentative D call TRBD2 (5 bases). The V and J ends lost 5 bases and 4 bases respectively, with 15 bases between them. The germline V gene has CDR1 SGHNT and CDR2 YENEEA. The CDR3 totals 15 residues. The CDR3 protein is CASSGLWAGYNEQFF. In DNA form, the CDR3 reads TGTGCCAGCAGCGGACTCTGGGCGGGTTACAATGAGCAGTTCTTC.

V is TRBV30 and J is TRBJ1-2; 8 nucleotides agree with TRBD1. Germline V gives CDR1 GTSNPN, CDR2 SVGIG (reference sequence). This CDR3 region has 14 residues. With 2 bases clipped from V and 2 bases from J, the junction kept 4 bases outside the gene matches. CDR3 DNA sequence: TGTGCCTGGAGTACGCGGACAGGGAACTATGGCTACACCTTC. It specifies CAWSTRTGNYGYTF.